Shown below are 8 T cell receptor beta chains from a single sample sequenced in a study of blood T cells in healthy people across ages. Through a sample-barcoded 5' primer and a J-beta primer mix, a second PCR was run for roughly 6 to 11 cycles. TCRdb passed the 5' RACE reads through MiXCR, listing each CDR3 protein once. The data show nearly 800,000 distinct CDR3 sequences, with 20% to 25% seen just once and under 4.5% held by the top ten. The data were also submitted as part of a second study, on T cells of mothers and their children.

The sequenced material came from blood. These receptors were taken from a boy aged 5 to 17 in good health.

This clonotype was recorded a few times. The rearrangement links TRBV6-6 to TRBJ2-5; tentatively, D is TRBD1 (6 bases). CDR3 length: 15 residues. The V gene's germline CDR1 is MNHNY and CDR2 SVGAGI (reference sequence). Trimming cost V 7 bases and J 1 base, with 16 bases left between them. CDR3 protein: CASTDRSQGQETQYF. CDR3 nucleotide sequence: TGTGCCAGCACCGACCGGTCACAGGGCCAAGAGACCCAGTACTTC.

CDR3 sequence: CASSLGTESGDSETQYF. The CDR3 DNA sequence: TGTGCCAGCAGCTTAGGGACAGAATCAGGGGATTCGGAGACCCAGTACTTC. The V call is TRBV11-2, the J call TRBJ2-5; TRBD1 might be the D (6 bases). The CDR3 totals 17 residues. Germline V gene sequence: CDR1 SGHAT, CDR2 FQNNGV. V lost 1 base and J 5 bases, leaving 20 bases between the germline ends.

This clonotype has only one observation. The conserved closing phenylalanine or tryptophan is absent in this CDR3, likely reflecting a read error. This chain uses TRBV6-1 with TRBJ2-5; 9 positions match TRBD1. CDR1 MNHNS and CDR2 SASEGT come from the germline V gene. The CDR3 runs 14 residues. The J segment lost 2 bases and the V segment lost 3 bases, leaving 1 base of the junction unmatched. In nucleotides, the CDR3 is TGTGCCAGCAGTGAGGACAGGGGACAAGAGACCCAGTACTTA. It specifies CASSEDRGQETQYL.

The sample holds a few counts of this clonotype. V and J are TRBV4-3 and TRBJ2-2, with D unclear. V lost 0 bases and J lost 2, with 7 bases in between. CDR1 is LGHNA, CDR2 YSLEER, per germline. This CDR3 comprises 15 residues. CDR3 residues: CASSQDLANTGELFF. In nucleotides, the CDR3 is TGCGCCAGCAGCCAAGACCTGGCCAACACCGGGGAGCTGTTTTTT.

The rearrangement uses TRBV20-1 and TRBJ2-7, with 11 bases matching TRBD2. V trimming: 0 bases; J trimming: 0 bases; junction bases outside the gene matches: 4. The CDR3 consists of 16 residues. CDR1 is DFQATT and CDR2 is SNEGSKA in the germline V gene (reference sequence). The CDR3 here is CSARDLGLAVSYEQYF. CDR3 nucleotide sequence: TGCAGTGCTAGAGATTTGGGACTAGCGGTCTCCTACGAGCAGTACTTC.

The sample holds many counts of this clonotype. The V call is TRBV3-1, the J call TRBJ1-2, with TRBD1 as a possible D gene (5 bases). The germline V gene has CDR1 LGHDT and CDR2 YNNKEL (reference sequence). V lost 0 bases and J 2 bases, leaving 10 bases between the germline ends. This CDR3 region has 15 residues. The CDR3 region has the DNA TGTGCCAGCAGCCAAGATCTCGACAGAAACTATGGCTACACCTTC. Protein product: CASSQDLDRNYGYTF.

The chain carries TRBV12-3 or TRBV12-4 and TRBJ2-5, with D uncertain. The assigned J gene may be wrong: the sequence end matches TRBJ2-1 better. This CDR3 comprises 12 residues. This CDR3 is CASSLREAEQFF. The CDR3 bases are TGTGCCAGCAGTTTGCGAGAAGCAGAGCAGTTCTTC.

The genes are TRBV24-1 and TRBJ2-1; 13 nucleotides agree with TRBD2. Germline V gene data show CDR1 as KGHDR and CDR2 as SFDVKD. This CDR3 region has 17 residues. V was clipped by 2 bases and J by 7 bases; unmatched bases: 7. The CDR3 is CATSDSGLAGVMNEQFF. The CDR3 DNA is TGTGCCACCAGTGATTCCGGACTAGCGGGAGTTATGAATGAGCAGTTCTTC.